The 18 T cell receptor beta chains in this list originate from one sample, sequenced in a study of blood T cell repertoires in COVID-19. Here immunoSEQ multiplex PCR was the method, and the copy in TCRdb shows in-frame clones only, minus some. The sample contains hundreds of thousands of clones, nearly 90% of which appear only once. The sequenced sample consisted of PBMCs or T cells enriched from blood (not recorded which). Every receptor here comes from a woman younger than 35 who had been exposed to COVID-19.

The V call is TRBV15, the J call TRBJ2-1; 11 bases align to TRBD2. The CDR3 consists of 20 residues. J lost 0 bases, V lost 1 base, and 11 bases had no gene match. From germline, CDR1 is LNHNV and CDR2 YYDKDF (reference sequence). The CDR3 loop is CATSRGSSGGLRSSYNEQFF. DNA for the CDR3: TGTGCCACCAGCAGAGGATCTAGCGGGGGGCTACGTAGCTCCTACAATGAGCAGTTCTTC.

The genes are TRBV25-1 and TRBJ1-2; 7 nucleotides agree with TRBD1. Per germline, CDR1 MGHDK and CDR2 SYGVNS. Losses at the gene ends were 0 bases for V and 8 bases for J; bases not matched to a gene: 6. The CDR3 has 14 residues. Here the CDR3 DNA reads TGTGCCAGCAGTGAATATCGGGACAGTGGCGGCTACACCTTC. Translating gives CASSEYRDSGGYTF.

The chain employs TRBV28 and TRBJ2-1; perhaps TRBD2 as D (6 bases). V was clipped by 5 bases and J by 0 bases, with 14 bases between them. Germline CDR1 MDHEN, CDR2 SYDVKM. The CDR3 contains 16 residues. CDR3 sequence: CASSPLGGSSYNEQFF. The DNA for the CDR3 is TGTGCCAGCAGTCCCCTAGGAGGGAGCTCCTACAATGAGCAGTTCTTC. Complete variable domain (other parts from reference TRBV28 and TRBJ2-1): DVKVTQSSRYLVKRTGEKVFLECVQDMDHENMFWYRQDPGLGLRLIYFSYDVKMKEKGDIPEGYSVSREKKERFSLILESASTNQTSMYLCASSPLGGSSYNEQFFGPGTRLTVL.

Comments on this clone: One junction end does not reproduce the germline sequence, and a read error may be involved. The genes are TRBV3-1 (or the pseudogene TRBV3-2) and TRBJ1-1; D is unresolved. The CDR3 contains 13 residues. Germline V lookup: CDR1 LGHDT, CDR2 YNNKEL (reference sequence). CDR3 region: CASSQKINSEAFF. The CDR3 coding sequence is TGTGCCAGCAGCCAAAAGATCAACAGTGAAGCTTTCTTT.

The V gene is TRBV19, the J gene TRBJ2-1, with TRBD2 matching over 8 bases. Looked up from germline, CDR1 is LNHDA and CDR2 is SQIVND (reference sequence). Trimming at V came to 5 bases and at J to 2 bases, leaving 2 bases not matched to a gene. The CDR3 has 14 residues. The CDR3 region has the DNA TGTGCCAGTAGTGCGGGGGGCACCTACAATGAGCAGTTCTTC. This encodes CASSAGGTYNEQFF.

The chain is built from TRBV11-1 and TRBJ1-6; TRBD1 is a possible D gene (5 bases). Germline V gene lookup returns CDR1 SGHAT and CDR2 FQDESV (reference sequence). Trimming took 6 bases from V and 5 from J, leaving 8 bases between them. The CDR3 loop spans 13 amino acids. CDR3 region: CASSGGNNSPLHF. CDR3 DNA sequence: TGTGCCAGCAGTGGGGGGAATAATTCACCCCTCCACTTT.

The chain uses TRBV5-1 and TRBJ2-7; 9 bases line up with TRBD2. The V segment lost 2 bases and the J segment 0 bases; nucleotides outside the gene matches: 3. The CDR3 consists of 15 residues. Per germline, CDR1 SGHRS and CDR2 YFSETQ. The CDR3 spells CASSFLAGNSYEQYF. As DNA, the CDR3 is TGCGCCAGCAGCTTTCTAGCGGGAAACTCCTACGAGCAGTACTTC.

The CDR3 loop reads CATSDLQGSSYNEQFF. CDR3 in DNA: TGTGCCACCAGTGATTTGCAGGGGAGCTCCTACAATGAGCAGTTCTTC. V usage is TRBV24-1 and J usage is TRBJ2-1, with D maybe TRBD1 (6 bases). Germline CDR1 and CDR2: KGHDR and SFDVKD. Trimming left V 0 bases short and J 0 bases short, with 8 bases between. The CDR3 is made up of 16 amino acids.

The rearrangement links TRBV3-1 (or the pseudogene TRBV3-2) to TRBJ2-3; possible D gene TRBD2, 6 bases. CDR1 and CDR2 (germline): LGHDT, YNNKEL (reference sequence). V was cut by 0 bases and J by 5 bases, with 18 bases left in between. The CDR3 is 17 residues long. CDR3 region: CASSQEVGGARGDTQYF. As DNA, the CDR3 is TGTGCCAGCAGCCAAGAAGTTGGCGGGGCTAGGGGAGATACGCAGTATTTT.

The CDR3 DNA follows: TGTGCCAGCAGTCCCGGGACAGGGGATGGCTACACCTTC. It codes for CASSPGTGDGYTF. The chain uses TRBV28 and TRBJ1-2; 10 bases agree with TRBD1. Germline assignment: CDR1 MDHEN and CDR2 SYDVKM. This CDR3 contains 13 residues. The J segment lost 6 bases and the V segment lost 5 bases, leaving 3 bases of the junction unmatched.

V gene TRBV28 combines with J gene TRBJ2-5; perhaps TRBD2 as D (6 bases). Trimming removed 4 bases from V and 0 bases from J, with 12 bases in between. CDR3 size: 15 residues. CDR1 and CDR2 (germline): MDHEN, SYDVKM. This chain's CDR3 is CASSSAGRYQETQYF. Here the CDR3 DNA reads TGTGCCAGCAGTTCCGCGGGACGGTACCAAGAGACCCAGTACTTC. The full variable domain, with the rest looked up from reference TRBV28 and TRBJ2-5, is DVKVTQSSRYLVKRTGEKVFLECVQDMDHENMFWYRQDPGLGLRLIYFSYDVKMKEKGDIPEGYSVSREKKERFSLILESASTNQTSMYLCASSSAGRYQETQYFGPGTRLLVL.

This rearrangement joins TRBV30 to TRBJ2-3, with D tentatively TRBD1 (5 bases). Per germline, CDR1 GTSNPN and CDR2 SVGIG (reference sequence). The CDR3 covers 13 residues. The V end was cut by 5 bases, the J end by 0 bases, with 9 bases between. The CDR3 here is CAWATASTDTQYF. The CDR3, as DNA: TGTGCCTGGGCGACAGCTAGCACAGATACGCAGTATTTT.

The V call is TRBV5-4, the J call TRBJ2-3; 7 bases match TRBD1. The ends lost 0 bases at V and 1 base at J; junction bases unmatched: 8. Germline V gives CDR1 SGHNT, CDR2 YYREEE (reference sequence). CDR3 length equals 17 residues. The CDR3 region is CASSLEVTGSGTDTQYF. The CDR3 DNA reads TGTGCCAGCAGCTTGGAAGTGACAGGGTCGGGCACAGATACGCAGTATTTT. Complete variable domain (other parts from reference TRBV5-4 and TRBJ2-3): ETGVTQSPTHLIKTRGQQVTLRCSSQSGHNTVSWYQQALGQGPQFIFQYYREEENGRGNFPPRFSGLQFPNYSSELNVNALELDDSALYLCASSLEVTGSGTDTQYFGPGTRLTVL.

This clone was seen just once. The chain employs TRBV3-1 (or the pseudogene TRBV3-2) and TRBJ2-7; TRBD1 aligns across 11 bases. Germline CDR1 reads LGHDT; CDR2 reads YNNKEL (reference sequence). The CDR3 is made up of 15 amino acids. V shed 0 bases, J shed 5 bases, and the junction held 3 bases outside the gene matches. CDR3 sequence reads: CASSQERTGGDEQYF. The CDR3 DNA reads TGTGCCAGCAGCCAAGAGAGGACAGGGGGCGACGAGCAGTACTTC.

The chain employs TRBV5-1 and TRBJ1-1, with a tentative D call TRBD1 (5 bases). The V gene lost 1 base and the J gene lost 3 bases, with 7 bases spanning the gap. CDR1 SGHRS and CDR2 YFSETQ come from the germline V gene. The CDR3 covers 13 residues. Here the CDR3 reads CASSLQGDTEAFF. DNA for the CDR3: TGCGCCAGCAGCTTGCAGGGCGACACTGAAGCTTTCTTT.

The genes are TRBV10-1 and TRBJ2-7; TRBD2 matches at 7 bases. The CDR3 length is 14 residues. Losses at the gene ends were 6 bases for V and 5 bases for J; bases not matched to a gene: 10. Germline V gene data show CDR1 as WNHNN and CDR2 as SYGVQD (reference sequence). The CDR3, as DNA: TGCGCCAGCAGCGACAGCGGACTAGTGAACGAGCAGTACTTC. Its protein is CASSDSGLVNEQYF.

Here the CDR3 reads CASSPAGKSYEQYF. For the CDR3, the DNA is TGTGCCAGCAGCCCGGCGGGCAAATCCTACGAGCAGTACTTC. This chain links TRBV6-2 or TRBV6-3 with TRBJ2-7, with D maybe TRBD2 (5 bases). This CDR3 comprises 14 residues. CDR1 MNHEY and CDR2 SVGEGT come from the germline V gene. Trimming left V 6 bases short and J 1 base short, with 13 bases between.

This chain connects TRBV11-2 to TRBJ1-5; 8 nucleotides align to TRBD1. V dropped 4 bases and J dropped 10; count of bases not matched to a gene: 9. The V gene's germline CDR1 is SGHAT and CDR2 FQNNGV. The CDR3 contains 14 residues. CDR3 in DNA: TGTGCCAGCAGCTCCCAAGGGACAGGTTTACCCCAGCATTTT. Amino acids: CASSSQGTGLPQHF.